This is a list of T cell receptor beta chains from one sample in a study of T cell responses to AZD1222 COVID-19 vaccine. Sequencing was performed with immunoSEQ multiplex PCR; in TCRdb, only in-frame clones are kept and a portion is missing. There are about 170,000 clones in the sample; just under 95% occur only once, and 1.5% to 2% lies in the top ten. The specimen comprised peripheral blood, sampled on day 0 of AZD1222 vaccination. Source of these receptors: an adult in good health. The CDR3 runs from the conserved cysteine through the conserved F or W. Fields, in order: J gene, clone size, D gene, V gene, CDR3 DNA, CDR3 protein. D genes are given only for firm matches. A row's size may be missing; if present it is once, few, many or a size class.

TRBJ1-3 | NA | NA | TRBV9 | TGTGCCAGCAGCGACCGAAACGGGGGCCCTGGAAACACCATATATTTT | CASSDRNGGPGNTIYF
TRBJ1-2 | NA | NA | TRBV11-2 | TGTGCCAGCAGCCTGGGGAGGCTGGACGGCTACACCTTC | CASSLGRLDGYTF
TRBJ1-6 | NA | TRBD1 | TRBV27 | TGTGCCAGCAGTCTACAGGGGGCTAATTCACCCCTCCACTTT | CASSLQGANSPLHF
TRBJ1-1 | NA | NA | TRBV7-9 | TGTGCCAGCAGCTTAAGTAACTTCGCGGGCACTGAAGCTTTCTTT | CASSLSNFAGTEAFF
TRBJ1-1 | NA | NA | TRBV3-1/TRBV3-2 | TGTGCCAGCACTCACCGTGGTATCATGAACACTGAAGCTTTCTTT | CASTHRGIMNTEAFF
TRBJ2-7 | NA | TRBD1 | TRBV19 | TGTGCCAGTAGTGCCGGGACAGGGGCGACTTACGAGCAGTACTTC | CASSAGTGATYEQYF
TRBJ2-1 | few | TRBD2 | TRBV7-3 | TGTGCCAGCGGGTCTAGCGGGGCCTACAATGAGCAGTTCTTC | CASGSSGAYNEQFF
TRBJ2-2 | NA | TRBD1 | TRBV9 | TGTGCCAGCAGCGACAGGGGTGGGAGCGGGGAGCTGTTTTTT | CASSDRGGSGELFF
TRBJ1-1 | NA | TRBD1 | TRBV5-1 | TGCGCCAGCAGCTTTCGACAGGGCCGGGCGGGAGGCACTGAAGCTTTCTTT | CASSFRQGRAGGTEAFF
TRBJ1-1 | NA | NA | TRBV11-3 | TGTGCCAGCAGCTTACGACAGCTTCTTATGAACACTGAAGCTTTCTTT | CASSLRQLLMNTEAFF
TRBJ2-7 | few | NA | TRBV29-1 | TGCAGCGTTTACACCCAGGGGCCCTACGAGCAGTACTTC | CSVYTQGPYEQYF
TRBJ2-1 | NA | NA | TRBV29-1 | TGCAGCGTTGAATACTACAATGAGCAGTTCTTC | CSVEYYNEQFF
TRBJ2-5 | NA | NA | TRBV6-5 | TGTGCCAGCAGTTACTCAGAAGAAGAGACCCAGTACTTC | CASSYSEEETQYF
TRBJ2-7 | NA | TRBD2 | TRBV19 | TGTGCCAGTAGTATTTACGCCGGACTAGCGGGAGAACAGAAGGCCTACGAGCAGTACTTC | CASSIYAGLAGEQKAYEQYF
TRBJ1-5 | NA | TRBD1 | TRBV7-9 | TGTGCCAGCAGCACCGGGACAGAGAATAGTCAGCCCCAGCATTTT | CASSTGTENSQPQHF
TRBJ2-7 | NA | TRBD2 | TRBV27 | TGTGCCAGCAGTTTATCCATGGGGACTAGCGGGATTCCCTACGAGCAGTACTTC | CASSLSMGTSGIPYEQYF
TRBJ1-1 | NA | NA | TRBV5-1 | TGCGCCAGCAGCTTTTTTTTAAACACTGAAGCTTTCTTT | CASSFFLNTEAFF
TRBJ2-5 | NA | TRBD1 | TRBV9 | TGTGCCAGCAGCTCAACCGGGACAGGGTCGGCCCAGTACTTC | CASSSTGTGSAQYF
TRBJ2-7 | NA | NA | TRBV12-3/TRBV12-4 | TGTGCCAGCAGTTTAGCGGGAGTGGGCGAGCAGTACTTC | CASSLAGVGEQYF
TRBJ1-2 | once | TRBD1 | TRBV4-2 | TGTGCCAGCAGCCCAACCAAGGGGGCGCGTGGCTACACCTTC | CASSPTKGARGYTF
TRBJ1-1 | NA | TRBD1 | TRBV9 | TGTGCCAGCAGCGTAGGGGACAGGGCGGGGAACACTGAAGCTTTCTTT | CASSVGDRAGNTEAFF
TRBJ2-7 | once | TRBD2 | TRBV18 | TGTGCCAGCTCACCAGCAAGGACTAGCTTGTTCTACGAGCAGTACTTC | CASSPARTSLFYEQYF
TRBJ1-2 | NA | TRBD1 | TRBV6-2/TRBV6-3 | TGTGCCAGCAGACCTCGGGGACAGGCCGCTAACTATGGCTACACCTTC | CASRPRGQAANYGYTF
TRBJ2-7 | NA | TRBD1 | TRBV19 | TGTGCCAGTAGCGACAGGGGTTTCTACGAGCAGTACTTC | CASSDRGFYEQYF
TRBJ2-1 | NA | TRBD2 | TRBV4-3 | TGCGCCAGCAGCCATGTAGCGGGGGGTTCTTACAATGAGCAGTTCTTC | CASSHVAGGSYNEQFF
TRBJ1-1 | NA | NA | TRBV6-5 | TGTGCCAGCCGATCCCTCACTGAAGCTTTCTTT | CASRSLTEAFF
TRBJ1-1 | once | NA | TRBV18 | TGTGCCAGCTCACCACGGGAAGGGGGTGAAGCTTTCTTT | CASSPREGGEAFF
TRBJ2-6 | NA | NA | TRBV6-5 | TGTGCCAGCAGTCCTGCCTCTGGGGCCAACGTCCTGACTTTC | CASSPASGANVLTF
TRBJ1-4 | NA | TRBD1 | TRBV19 | TGTGCCAGTAGCCCCTTGGGGACAGGGAGTGAAAAACTGTTTTTT | CASSPLGTGSEKLFF
TRBJ1-2 | NA | TRBD1 | TRBV5-4 | TGTGCCAGCAGCGCGGGACAGGGAATGGGCTACACCTTC | CASSAGQGMGYTF
TRBJ2-1 | NA | TRBD2 | TRBV7-6 | TGTGCCAGCAGCTTAGCCTCCGGGAGGGCTTACAATGAGCAGTTCTTC | CASSLASGRAYNEQFF
TRBJ2-1 | NA | TRBD1 | TRBV4-1 | TGCGCCAGCAGCCAGACAGGGGGCAATGAGCAGTTCTTC | CASSQTGGNEQFF
TRBJ1-2 | NA | NA | TRBV4-1 | TGCGCCAGCAGCCAAGATCGGGACGTCTATGGCTACACCTTC | CASSQDRDVYGYTF
TRBJ1-1 | NA | NA | TRBV6-5 | TGTGCCAGCACCCTGAGGGGGGCCACTGAAGCTTTCTTT | CASTLRGATEAFF
TRBJ1-3 | NA | NA | TRBV4-1 | TGCGCCAGCAGCCGGGGGCCTGGAAACACCATATATTTT | CASSRGPGNTIYF
TRBJ2-5 | NA | NA | TRBV7-8 | TGTGCCAGCACTAAGTTAGAGTCTTTGGGGGGAGAGACCCAGTACTTC | CASTKLESLGGETQYF
TRBJ1-2 | NA | NA | TRBV11-2 | TGTGCCAGCAGCCCCAGGAGGGTGCCGCTCTATGGCTACACCTTC | CASSPRRVPLYGYTF
TRBJ2-5 | NA | NA | TRBV6-6 | TGTGCCGCCGCTCGGGGTCAAGAGACCCAGTACTTC | CAAARGQETQYF
TRBJ1-4 | NA | TRBD1 | TRBV2 | TGTGCCAGCACCCAAGGGACAGATACGGCAACTAATGAAAAACTGTTTTTT | CASTQGTDTATNEKLFF
TRBJ2-3 | NA | TRBD1 | TRBV2 | TGTGCCAGCAGTCTGGGACAGATCAGCACAGATACGCAGTATTTT | CASSLGQISTDTQYF
TRBJ1-5 | NA | NA | TRBV19 | TGTGCCAGTAGTATAAGTTCGGGGGGCCCCGTGAATCAGCCCCAGCATTTT | CASSISSGGPVNQPQHF
TRBJ2-5 | NA | NA | TRBV18 | TGTGCCAGCTCACATACCGGGACAAAAGAGACCCAGTACTTC | CASSHTGTKETQYF
TRBJ1-5 | NA | NA | TRBV5-3 | TGTGCCAGAAGCTTGGTAAAGGACAGCATACTTCTTTTCCCAGATCAGCCCCAGCATTTT | CARSLVKDSILLFPDQPQHF
TRBJ1-2 | NA | NA | TRBV6-1 | TGTGCCAGCAGTGATTTGGCCAGGGCCCGCTATGGCTACACCTTC | CASSDLARARYGYTF
TRBJ2-1 | few | TRBD2 | TRBV7-9 | TGTGCCAGCAGCTCACCTCGGGGGACTAGCGGGAGTTACAATGAGCAGTTCTTC | CASSSPRGTSGSYNEQFF
TRBJ2-5 | NA | NA | TRBV27 | TGTGCCAGCAGGCCACGCCAGGCTTGGAGCGAAGAGACCCAGTACTTC | CASRPRQAWSEETQYF
TRBJ2-3 | once | NA | TRBV6-1 | TGTGCCAGCAGTGTACAGACCAGCAGGAGGGCTCCTCGCACAGATACGCAGTATTTT | CASSVQTSRRAPRTDTQYF
TRBJ1-6 | NA | TRBD1 | TRBV5-1 | TGCGCCAGCACTTCCTTGGGACAGGGATATAATTCACCCCTCCACTTT | CASTSLGQGYNSPLHF
TRBJ1-4 | NA | NA | TRBV6-6 | TGTGCCAGCAGTTACTCGGTGGGGGAAAAACTGTTTTTT | CASSYSVGEKLFF